The rows below give T cell receptor beta chains drawn from one sample of a study of T cell changes during pregnancy in multiple sclerosis. TCRdb's table, derived via immunoSEQ multiplex PCR, lists solely in-frame clones and lacks some. The table has around 59,000 clones, 90% to 95% seen once. The sequences come from CD4+ T cells from peripheral blood mononuclear cells, collected in the first trimester of pregnancy. These TCRs come from a female donor with multiple sclerosis, enrolled in a pregnancy study. Each CDR3 is given with its conserved first and last residue. The order of the fields is V gene, clone size, J gene, D gene, CDR3 protein, CDR3 DNA. D genes are given only for firm matches. Clone size is stated in some rows and not others, as once, few, many or a class when expanded.

>TRBV9|-|TRBJ1-1|-
CASSVGGWGTEAFF
TGTGCCAGCAGCGTAGGGGGCTGGGGCACTGAAGCTTTCTTT
>TRBV28|-|TRBJ1-4|-
CASSPPGVGAIKELTNEKLFF
TGTGCCAGCAGTCCCCCGGGGGTCGGGGCCATTAAAGAGCTAACTAATGAAAAACTGTTTTTT
>TRBV7-3|-|TRBJ2-1|TRBD2
CASSWTSGGSYNEQFF
TGTGCCAGCAGCTGGACTAGCGGGGGGTCCTACAATGAGCAGTTCTTC
>TRBV5-4|-|TRBJ2-7|-
CASSPVGREQYF
TGTGCCAGCAGCCCCGTGGGCCGCGAGCAGTACTTC
>TRBV5-1|-|TRBJ1-2|-
CASSLDRISGYTF
TGCGCCAGCAGCTTGGACAGGATATCTGGCTACACCTTC
>TRBV9|-|TRBJ2-4|-
CASSNRGPGGTKNIQYF
TGTGCCAGCAGCAACCGGGGACCCGGCGGGACCAAAAACATTCAGTACTTC
>TRBV11-2|-|TRBJ2-1|-
CASTDSRRRSYNEQFF
TGTGCCAGCACCGACTCTAGGCGACGCTCCTACAATGAGCAGTTCTTC
>TRBV6-4|-|TRBJ1-1|TRBD1
CASSDLTGARMNTEAFF
TGTGCCAGCAGTGATCTGACAGGGGCTAGAATGAACACTGAAGCTTTCTTT
>TRBV29-1|-|TRBJ1-2|-
CSVQGMRDGYTF
TGCAGCGTTCAGGGGATGAGGGATGGCTACACCTTC
>TRBV21-1|-|TRBJ1-1|-
CASSKEWSLMNTEAFF
TGTGCCAGCAGCAAAGAATGGAGTCTGATGAACACTGAAGCTTTCTTT
>TRBV6-5|-|TRBJ2-3|TRBD1
CASSYRDRGYTQYF
TGTGCCAGCAGTTACAGGGACAGGGGTTATACGCAGTATTTT
>TRBV11-3|-|TRBJ2-5|TRBD1
CASSFRGRGEETQYF
TGTGCCAGCAGCTTCAGGGGGCGAGGGGAAGAGACCCAGTACTTC
>TRBV7-3|-|TRBJ2-6|-
CASSPTVPPLSGANVLTF
TGTGCCAGCAGCCCTACAGTCCCTCCTCTCTCTGGGGCCAACGTCCTGACTTTC
>TRBV19|-|TRBJ2-5|-
CASSIRGTPQETQYF
TGTGCCAGTAGTATTAGAGGGACTCCCCAAGAGACCCAGTACTTC
>TRBV6-4|-|TRBJ1-2|-
CASKPQGGGYTF
TGTGCCAGCAAGCCACAGGGTGGGGGCTACACCTTC
>TRBV18|-|TRBJ1-1|TRBD1
CASSPDRGNTEAFF
TGTGCCAGCTCACCAGACAGGGGGAACACTGAAGCTTTCTTT
>TRBV18|-|TRBJ2-7|-
CASSPSTGYEQYF
TGTGCCAGCTCACCGTCGACAGGCTACGAGCAGTACTTC
>TRBV4-1|-|TRBJ1-4|-
CASSQDEWRGLFF
TGCGCCAGCAGCCAAGATGAGTGGAGAGGACTGTTTTTT
>TRBV4-1|once|TRBJ1-1|TRBD1
CASSQIPGTGNLNTEAFF
TGCGCCAGCAGCCAAATACCCGGGACAGGGAATTTGAACACTGAAGCTTTCTTT
>TRBV12-5|-|TRBJ2-2|TRBD1
CASGHGTGGTGELFF
TGTGCTAGTGGTCACGGGACAGGAGGCACCGGGGAGCTGTTTTTT
>TRBV11-3|-|TRBJ2-5|TRBD1
CASSRDREETQYF
TGTGCCAGCAGCAGAGACAGGGAAGAGACCCAGTACTTC
>TRBV11-2|-|TRBJ2-7|-
CASTYLRAGVYEQYF
TGTGCCAGCACCTACCTAAGGGCAGGGGTCTACGAGCAGTACTTC
>TRBV5-1|-|TRBJ2-7|TRBD2
CASSLGGTFSYEQYF
TGCGCCAGCAGCCTGGGGGGGACTTTCTCCTACGAGCAGTACTTC
>TRBV4-3|-|TRBJ2-7|-
CASSHEWPGSHYEQYF
TGCGCCAGCAGCCACGAATGGCCAGGGTCTCACTACGAGCAGTACTTC
>TRBV19|-|TRBJ2-1|TRBD2
CASSIGGGAGEQFF
TGTGCCAGTAGTATCGGCGGGGGGGCTGGTGAGCAGTTCTTC
>TRBV5-6|-|TRBJ1-2|TRBD1
CASSLDNRGRHGYTF
TGTGCCAGCAGCTTAGATAACAGGGGGCGGCATGGCTACACCTTC
>TRBV30|-|TRBJ2-1|TRBD2
CAWILAGVYNEQFF
TGTGCCTGGATACTAGCGGGGGTCTACAATGAGCAGTTCTTC
>TRBV5-8|-|TRBJ2-6|-
CASSLITGWPGANVLTF
TGTGCCAGCAGCTTGATAACAGGGTGGCCTGGGGCCAACGTCCTGACTTTC
>TRBV19|once|TRBJ2-1|-
CASSKGGSYNEQFF
TGTGCCAGTAGTAAGGGGGGGTCCTACAATGAGCAGTTCTTC
>TRBV10-3|-|TRBJ2-3|-
CAIRDSTDTQYF
TGTGCCATCAGGGACTCCACAGATACGCAGTATTTT
>TRBV5-1|-|TRBJ2-5|-
CASSLGGSETQYF
TGCGCCAGCAGCTTGGGAGGGAGCGAGACCCAGTACTTC
>TRBV7-9|-|TRBJ2-2|TRBD1
CASSLPLGTGYTGELFF
TGTGCCAGCAGCTTGCCGTTGGGGACAGGGTACACCGGGGAGCTGTTTTTT
>TRBV5-6|-|TRBJ2-3|-
CASSLPGDPTDTQYF
TGTGCCAGCAGCTTGCCAGGGGATCCCACAGATACGCAGTATTTT
>TRBV19|-|TRBJ2-7|TRBD2
CASSKLAGETYEQYF
TGTGCCAGTAGCAAACTAGCGGGCGAGACCTACGAGCAGTACTTC
>TRBV20-1|-|TRBJ2-5|TRBD2
CSAGGGETQYF
TGCAGTGCTGGGGGAGGGGAGACCCAGTACTTC
>TRBV27|once|TRBJ1-1|-
CASRPSVPNTEAFF
TGTGCCAGCAGGCCCTCGGTTCCGAACACTGAAGCTTTCTTT
>TRBV27|-|TRBJ1-2|-
CASSFGPWVVGQDGYTF
TGTGCCAGCAGTTTTGGGCCATGGGTGGTGGGCCAAGATGGCTACACCTTC